This TCR beta chain derives from a study of breast tumors, draining lymph nodes, adjacent tissues. Study results and caveats: Compared with basal-like, luminal-like tumors shared significantly more repertoire with nontumor tissue. The data were judged consistent with most tumor T cells coming from lymph node and expanding in tumor.

One entry per CDR3 protein, called by TCRdb with MiXCR from the multiplex PCR reads. The table shows approximately 52,000 distinct CDR3 sequences, with roughly 39% occurring only once. This clonotype was recorded at least ten times. What it recognizes is unknown. This CDR3 is 16 amino acids long. Germline V gene data show CDR1 as LNHDA and CDR2 as SQIVND (reference sequence). V shed 3 bases and J shed 1 base, with 13 bases lying between them. The sample consisted of breast tumor tissue. The source of this sequence is a female donor with breast cancer. Some clones in this sample may be carry-over from other donors' samples. The chain combines TRBV19 with TRBJ2-4, with TRBD2 as a possible D gene (6 bases). CDR3 region: CASSMGERAAKNIQYF. The CDR3 nucleotides are TGTGCCAGTAGTATGGGGGAGCGGGCGGCCAAAAACATTCAGTACTTC.